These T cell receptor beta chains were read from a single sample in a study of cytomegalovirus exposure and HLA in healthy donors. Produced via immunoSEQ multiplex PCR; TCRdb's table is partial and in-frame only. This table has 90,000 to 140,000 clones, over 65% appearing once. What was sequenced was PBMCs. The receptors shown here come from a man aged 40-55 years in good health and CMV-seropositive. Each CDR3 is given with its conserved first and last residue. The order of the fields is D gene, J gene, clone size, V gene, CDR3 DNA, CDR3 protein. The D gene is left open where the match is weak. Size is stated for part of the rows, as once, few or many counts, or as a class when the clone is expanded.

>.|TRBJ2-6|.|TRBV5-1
TGCGCCAGCAGCTTAGGGGATGGGGCCAACGGCCTGACTTTC
CASSLGDGANGLTF
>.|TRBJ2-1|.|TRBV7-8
TGTGCCAGCAGCTTCCAGCGGGCTGAGCAGTTCTTC
CASSFQRAEQFF
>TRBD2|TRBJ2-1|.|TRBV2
TGTGCCAGCAGTGAAATAGCGGGGGGGCCGGGTTTGGTCTTC
CASSEIAGGPGLVF
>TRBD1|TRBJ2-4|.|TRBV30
TGTGCCTGGAGTCCTGGGACAGCTCAAAACAGTCAGTACTTC
CAWSPGTAQNSQYF
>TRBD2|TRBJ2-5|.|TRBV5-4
TGTGCCAGCAGCCTCCGACTAGCGGGCCAAGAGACCCAGTACTTC
CASSLRLAGQETQYF
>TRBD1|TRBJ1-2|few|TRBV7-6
TGTGCCAGCAGCTTACCGGAGGGGGCCGGCTACACCTTC
CASSLPEGAGYTF
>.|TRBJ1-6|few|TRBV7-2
TGTGCCAGCAGCGTCAGGACAGATATTTCACCCCTCCACTTT
CASSVRTDISPLHF
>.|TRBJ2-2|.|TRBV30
TGTGCCTGGACAGGGATGAGGGGGGAGCTGTTTTTT
CAWTGMRGELFF
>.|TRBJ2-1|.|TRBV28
TGTGCCAGCAGTTCCGTTAGAGGGAGCTCCTACAATGAGCAGTTCTTC
CASSSVRGSSYNEQFF
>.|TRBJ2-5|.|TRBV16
TGTGCCAGCAGCCAATCGTCCAGCCAAGAGACCCAGTACTTC
CASSQSSSQETQYF
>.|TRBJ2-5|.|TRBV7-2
TGTGCCAGCAGCTTAGTAGTAGGGGGTTGGCAAGAGACCCAGTACTTC
CASSLVVGGWQETQYF
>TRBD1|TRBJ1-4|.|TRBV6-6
TGTGCCAGCAGTCCATCAGGGGGTGGTGAAAAACTGTTTTTT
CASSPSGGGEKLFF
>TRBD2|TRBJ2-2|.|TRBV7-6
TGTGCCAGCAGCTTAGCCCCTAGCGGGAGTCGGGCCGGGGAGCTGTTTTTT
CASSLAPSGSRAGELFF
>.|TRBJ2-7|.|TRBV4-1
TGCGCCAGCAGCCAAGAGCAGGCCGACTACGAGCAGTACTTC
CASSQEQADYEQYF
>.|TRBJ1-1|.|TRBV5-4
TGTGCCAGCAGCGCGACCATGGGCATGAACACTGAAGCTTTCTTT
CASSATMGMNTEAFF
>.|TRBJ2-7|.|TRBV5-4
TGTGCCAGCAGCTTGGACTATTCCTACGAGCAGTACTTC
CASSLDYSYEQYF
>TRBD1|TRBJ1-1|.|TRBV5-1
TGCGCCAGCAGCCCGGGACAGATGAACACTGAAGCTTTCTTT
CASSPGQMNTEAFF
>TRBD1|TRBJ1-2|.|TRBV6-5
TGTGCCAGCAGGCGTCGGACAGGGCACGGCTACACCTTC
CASRRRTGHGYTF
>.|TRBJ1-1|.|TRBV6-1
TGTGCCAGCAGTGACAGGCGGAACACTGAAGCTTTCTTT
CASSDRRNTEAFF
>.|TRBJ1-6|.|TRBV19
TGTGCCAGTAGTGCCGTGGCAGATTCACCCCTCCACTTT
CASSAVADSPLHF